These 32 T cell receptor beta chains were sequenced from one sample in a study of blood T cell repertoires in COVID-19. Only in-frame clones appear in the TCRdb table, and some are missing; sequencing was by immunoSEQ multiplex PCR. The sample records more than 60,000 clones, 74% being singletons. The sequencing sample was made of peripheral blood. These receptors all stem from a human donor with acute or convalescent COVID-19. The donor label of this sample is uncertain.

This chain uses TRBV3-1 (or the pseudogene TRBV3-2) with TRBJ1-2, with 7 nucleotides matching TRBD1. Looked up from germline, CDR1 is LGHDT and CDR2 is YNNKEL (reference sequence). The CDR3 length is 14 residues. The junction had 6 bases not matched to a gene; V was cut back by 4 bases and J by 4 bases. In DNA, the CDR3 is TGTGCCAGCAGCCGGGACAGTCTTTTCTATGGCTACACCTTC. As protein: CASSRDSLFYGYTF.

J is TRBJ2-5 and V is TRBV14; D remains ambiguous. Trimming pared 2 bases from V and 2 bases from J, leaving 6 bases between. The CDR3 extends over 13 amino acids. CDR1 and CDR2 from the germline V gene are SGHDN and FVKESK. The CDR3 region has the DNA TGTGCCAGCAGCCAACAGTTTCAAGAGACCCAGTACTTC. Its translation: CASSQQFQETQYF.

The rearrangement links TRBV9 to TRBJ2-3, with 10 bases fitting TRBD2. Germline loops: CDR1 SGDLS, CDR2 YYNGEE. V was pared by 2 bases and J by 3 bases, with 0 bases of the junction left unmatched. The CDR3 is 14 residues long. This CDR3 is CASSVSGRTDTQYF. The CDR3 DNA reads as TGTGCCAGCAGCGTTAGCGGGAGGACAGATACGCAGTATTTT.

The V and J genes are TRBV7-2 and TRBJ2-5; D perhaps matches TRBD2 (7 bases). V was trimmed by 1 base and J by 5 bases, leaving 17 bases between them. The length of the CDR3 is 16 residues. Germline V gene data show CDR1 as SGHTA and CDR2 as FQGNSA. This chain's CDR3 is CASSLGAGAPPETQYF. For the CDR3, the DNA is TGTGCCAGCAGCTTAGGGGCGGGGGCACCTCCGGAGACCCAGTACTTC.

The V and J genes are TRBV7-2 and TRBJ2-5, with 9 bases fitting TRBD2. The germline CDR1 and CDR2 sequences are SGHTA and FQGNSA. The J segment lost 1 base and the V segment lost 7 bases, leaving 16 bases of the junction unmatched. This CDR3 has 18 residues. The CDR3 DNA is TGTGCCAGCACCCCACGGCAGGGTAGCGGGGGAACCCAAGAGACCCAGTACTTC. Translating it yields CASTPRQGSGGTQETQYF.

The chain links TRBV6-2 or TRBV6-3 to TRBJ1-4, with D possibly being TRBD1 (6 bases). Germline-derived CDR1 and CDR2 are MNHEY and SVGEGT. The V and J ends lost 2 bases and 10 bases respectively, with 14 bases between them. CDR3 length: 14 residues. Here the CDR3 DNA reads TGTGCCAGCAGTTACGACTACAGGGAAGGAAAACTGTTTTTT. It translates to CASSYDYREGKLFF.

This clone has only a few counts. The chain joins TRBV5-6 to TRBJ1-5, with TRBD1 matching 11 bases. Trimming took 4 bases from V and 3 from J; bases not matched to a gene: 6. The germline CDR1 and CDR2 sequences are SGHDT and YYEEEE. The CDR3 has 16 residues. CDR3 region: CASSRGTGGFNQPQHF. CDR3 nucleotide sequence: TGTGCCAGCAGCCGCGGGACAGGGGGTTTCAATCAGCCCCAGCATTTT.

This clone was counted a few times. V is TRBV5-6 and J is TRBJ1-5; TRBD1 is a possible D gene (6 bases). Trimming stripped 3 bases from V and 3 bases from J, with 13 bases between. Germline CDR1 SGHDT, CDR2 YYEEEE. The CDR3 is made up of 15 amino acids. The CDR3 loop reads CASSWRGAPNQPQHF. Written as DNA, the CDR3 is TGTGCCAGCAGCTGGCGGGGGGCCCCCAATCAGCCCCAGCATTTT.

This clone was recorded a few times. The rearrangement links TRBV9 to TRBJ2-7; D is possibly TRBD2 (6 bases). V was cut by 0 bases and J by 7 bases, with 20 bases left in between. Germline CDR1 SGDLS, CDR2 YYNGEE. The CDR3 contains 16 residues. The CDR3 loop is CASSVGRGWDGGEQYF. The CDR3 coding sequence is TGTGCCAGCAGCGTAGGGCGAGGTTGGGATGGAGGGGAGCAGTACTTC.

The chain combines TRBV3-1 (or the pseudogene TRBV3-2) with TRBJ2-1; tentatively, D is TRBD2 (7 bases). In germline, CDR1 is LGHDT, CDR2 YNNKEL (reference sequence). V dropped 2 bases and J dropped 15 bases, with 23 bases sitting between them. The CDR3 is 15 residues long. CDR3 coding DNA: TGTGCCAGCAGCCAACGGGGAGGCGGGGGCTCACCTCGGTTCTTC. This sequence encodes CASSQRGGGGSPRFF.

The chain uses TRBV28 and TRBJ1-1; D is perhaps TRBD1 (5 bases). CDR3 length equals 11 residues. The germline V gene has CDR1 MDHEN and CDR2 SYDVKM. V lost 7 bases and J lost 4, with 7 bases in between. In DNA form, the CDR3 reads TGTGCCAGCACCCAGGGCACTGAAGCTTTCTTT. Its translation is CASTQGTEAFF.

To note about this clone: The same CDR3 can be traced to other DNA sequences in this sample. The chain has TRBV9 and TRBJ1-4, with 11 bases matching TRBD1. The CDR3 has 18 amino acids. Trimming at V came to 4 bases and at J to 5 bases, leaving 13 bases not matched to a gene. Germline lookup yields CDR1 SGDLS and CDR2 YYNGEE. CDR3 loop: CASSPRPGQGGPNEKLFF. For the CDR3, the DNA is TGTGCCAGCAGCCCCCGCCCGGGACAGGGGGGCCCCAATGAAAAACTGTTTTTT.

This clone was picked up a small number of times. The gene calls are TRBV28 and TRBJ2-5, with D perhaps matching TRBD2 (5 bases). CDR3 length: 16 residues. V dropped 5 bases and J dropped 5 bases, with 21 bases sitting between them. CDR1 and CDR2 from the germline V gene are MDHEN and SYDVKM. CDR3 sequence reads: CASSRAPGRGGETQYF. DNA for the CDR3: TGTGCCAGCAGTCGCGCCCCGGGCCGGGGTGGGGAGACCCAGTACTTC.

The V gene is TRBV28, the J gene TRBJ1-2; D is undetermined. CDR3 size: 13 residues. The germline V and J ends were trimmed by 10 bases and 7 bases, with 19 bases remaining between them. CDR1 and CDR2 from the germline V gene are MDHEN and SYDVKM. The DNA of the CDR3 is TGTGCCACCTCCCGTCATGGGCAGAGTGGCTACACCTTC. This codes for CATSRHGQSGYTF.

The rearrangement links TRBV15 to TRBJ2-1, with D hard to call. The germline V gene encodes CDR1 LNHNV and CDR2 YYDKDF (reference sequence). This CDR3 has 15 amino acids. The V and J ends lost 0 bases and 9 bases respectively, with 15 bases between them. The chain's CDR3 is CATSRELPQATEQFF. The CDR3, as DNA: TGTGCCACCAGCAGAGAGCTGCCTCAAGCCACTGAGCAGTTCTTC.

This clone was observed a few times. The rearrangement links TRBV28 to TRBJ1-2; D gene uncertain. CDR3 length equals 13 residues. V was trimmed by 7 bases and J by 5 bases, leaving 14 bases between them. Germline CDR1 reads MDHEN; CDR2 reads SYDVKM. The CDR3 sequence is CASTQAGLYGYTF. The CDR3 DNA reads as TGTGCCAGCACCCAAGCGGGCCTTTATGGCTACACCTTC.

V gene TRBV6-1 combines with J gene TRBJ1-5; D not certain. Per the germline V gene, CDR1 is MNHNS and CDR2 is SASEGT. CDR3 size: 15 residues. V was clipped by 3 bases and J by 7 bases, with 16 bases between them. The CDR3 nucleotides are TGTGCCAGCAGTGAGGCGGGTAACAGTGTACAGCCCCAGCATTTT. Translating gives CASSEAGNSVQPQHF.

For the CDR3, the DNA is TGTGCCAGCAGCTTCGGGGACAATCAGCCCCAGCATTTT. It yields the protein CASSFGDNQPQHF. V usage is TRBV5-6 and J usage is TRBJ1-5; D remains unclear. The V end lost 2 bases, the J end lost 3 bases, and 6 bases lay between the germline ends. Germline V CDR1 and CDR2: SGHDT, YYEEEE. The CDR3 spans 13 residues.

This chain uses TRBV5-8 with TRBJ2-5; 11 nucleotides match TRBD2. The CDR3 runs 15 residues. The germline CDR1 and CDR2 sequences are SGHTS and YDEGEE. V trimming: 7 bases; J trimming: 5 bases; junction bases outside the gene matches: 10. Here the CDR3 reads CASYRGTSGFETQYF. The DNA for the CDR3 is TGTGCCAGCTATAGGGGGACTAGCGGATTTGAGACCCAGTACTTC.

The genes are TRBV7-2 and TRBJ2-7; D unresolved. In germline, CDR1 is SGHTA, CDR2 FQGNSA. This CDR3 region has 15 residues. The V and J ends lost 2 bases and 1 base respectively, with 12 bases between them. In nucleotides, the CDR3 is TGTGCCAGCAGCTTAAATCTACTCCCTTCCTACGAGCAGTACGTC. Amino acids: CASSLNLLPSYEQYV.

The chain's CDR3 is CASKAGLPNEKLFF. CDR3 DNA sequence: TGTGCCAGCAAGGCGGGGCTTCCTAATGAAAAACTGTTTTTT. The J gene is TRBJ1-4, the V gene TRBV2; a possible D gene is TRBD1 (5 bases). The CDR3 is made up of 14 amino acids. V lost 7 bases, J lost 3 bases, and 12 bases lay in between. Germline values: CDR1 SNHLY, CDR2 FYNNEI.

This clone was detected only once. This chain connects TRBV10-1 to TRBJ1-2; D perhaps matches TRBD1 (5 bases). CDR1 WNHNN and CDR2 SYGVQD come from the germline V gene (reference sequence). V was cut by 8 bases and J by 4 bases, with 14 bases left in between. The CDR3 has 13 residues. CDR3 residues: CASQESGTYGYTF. In nucleotides, the CDR3 is TGCGCCAGCCAAGAAAGCGGGACCTATGGCTACACCTTC.

This CDR3 is CASSLGTQGRNSPLHF. The CDR3 bases are TGTGCCAGCAGCTTAGGAACCCAGGGGCGGAATTCACCCCTCCACTTT. The genes are TRBV11-2 and TRBJ1-6; D might be TRBD1 (6 bases). CDR3 length: 16 amino acids. Germline V CDR1 and CDR2: SGHAT, FQNNGV. V was cut by 1 base and J by 7 bases, with 14 bases left in between.

The chain carries TRBV5-1 and TRBJ2-2; 8 positions agree with TRBD1. The germline V gene encodes CDR1 SGHRS and CDR2 YFSETQ. V trimming: 4 bases; J trimming: 4 bases; junction bases outside the gene matches: 3. The CDR3 loop spans 14 amino acids. The CDR3 sequence: CASSTGGPTGELFF. CDR3 nucleotides: TGCGCCAGCAGCACAGGGGGGCCCACCGGGGAGCTGTTTTTT.

This clone showed up just a few times. V is TRBV18 and J is TRBJ2-1; TRBD2 agrees at 8 bases. The CDR3 contains 17 residues. With V trimmed by 2 bases and J by 0 bases, 6 bases remained unmatched. Germline assignment: CDR1 KGHSH and CDR2 LQKENI. The CDR3 region has the DNA TGTGCCAGCTCACCAGGATCCGGGACTAGCTCCTACAATGAGCAGTTCTTC. Its translation is CASSPGSGTSSYNEQFF.

V usage is TRBV19 and J usage is TRBJ2-1, with 15 bases lining up with TRBD2. Germline lookup yields CDR1 LNHDA and CDR2 SQIVND (reference sequence). The junction had 4 bases not matched to a gene; V was cut back by 9 bases and J by 7 bases. This CDR3 region has 14 residues. The CDR3 here is CASTGLAGGNEQFF. The CDR3 DNA is TGTGCCAGCACCGGACTAGCGGGAGGGAATGAGCAGTTCTTC.

The chain couples TRBV4-2 to TRBJ1-2, with D hard to call. CDR1 is LGHNA, CDR2 YNFKEQ, per germline. V lost 0 bases and J lost 3, with 14 bases in between. The length of the CDR3 is 16 residues. This CDR3 is CASSQESAKAHYGYTF. For the CDR3, the DNA is TGTGCCAGCAGCCAAGAGAGCGCCAAAGCTCACTATGGCTACACCTTC.

The gene calls are TRBV7-8 and TRBJ2-7, with D unclear. Germline assignment: CDR1 SGHVS and CDR2 FQNEAQ. This CDR3 spans 13 amino acids. The V and J ends lost 5 bases and 3 bases respectively, with 11 bases between them. CDR3 amino acids: CASSVDIYYEQYF. DNA for the CDR3: TGTGCCAGCAGCGTCGACATTTACTACGAGCAGTACTTC.

The chain joins TRBV2 to TRBJ2-1, with 9 bases that match TRBD1. Germline CDR1 SNHLY, CDR2 FYNNEI. This CDR3 is built from 14 residues. Losses at the gene ends were 6 bases for V and 8 bases for J; bases not matched to a gene: 8. This CDR3 reads CASRPLDRGDEQFF. Written as DNA, the CDR3 is TGTGCCAGCAGGCCCCTGGACAGGGGCGATGAGCAGTTCTTC. Together with reference TRBV2 and TRBJ2-1, the CDR3 gives the full variable domain: EPEVTQTPSHQVTQMGQEVILRCVPISNHLYFYWYRQILGQKVEFLVSFYNNEISEKSEIFDDQFSVERPDGSNFTLKIRSTKLEDSAMYFCASRPLDRGDEQFFGPGTRLTVL.

This clone was detected once. This chain links TRBV24-1 with TRBJ1-1, with no clear D. Germline assignment: CDR1 KGHDR and CDR2 SFDVKD. The CDR3 runs to 12 residues. V was cut by 4 bases and J by 0 bases, with 2 bases left in between. Here the CDR3 reads CATSDVNTEAFF. The CDR3 nucleotides are TGTGCCACCAGTGACGTGAACACTGAAGCTTTCTTT.

This chain joins TRBV12-3 or TRBV12-4 and TRBJ1-4; D is undetermined. The CDR3 runs 13 residues. The V end was cut by 7 bases, the J end by 3 bases, with 9 bases between. CDR3 coding DNA: TGTGCCAGCATGGGCAGACCTAATGAAAAACTGTTTTTT. Translated, it gives CASMGRPNEKLFF.

The chain has TRBV11-1 and TRBJ2-1, with TRBD1 matching over 10 bases. Germline lookup yields CDR1 SGHAT and CDR2 FQDESV (reference sequence). There are 15 residues in the CDR3. After removal of 5 bases from V and 5 bases from J, the junction contained 6 bases not matched to a gene. In DNA form, the CDR3 reads TGTGCCAGCAGCACCCGGGACAGGGGTAACAATGAGCAGTTCTTC. Protein: CASSTRDRGNNEQFF.